This T cell receptor (beta chain) stems from a study of cytotoxic CD8 clonotypes in ibrutinib-treated CLL. Study at large: There were, on average, approximately 250,000 productive templates and 90,000 to 95,000 productive rearrangements per sample.

The CDR3 runs 13 residues. Germline values: CDR1 SGHNT, CDR2 YYREEE (reference sequence). V lost 2 bases, J lost 3 bases, and 9 bases lay in between. Produced via immunoSEQ multiplex PCR; TCRdb's table is partial and in-frame only. This table holds under 200,000 clones, about 80% found once. Investigators sourced approximately 2 micrograms of genomic DNA from cryopreserved PBMCs for TCR beta libraries. The receptor comes from a human donor with chronic lymphocytic leukemia. The V gene is TRBV5-4, the J gene TRBJ2-7, with D hard to call. This specimen consisted of PBMCs, obtained after 12 months of ibrutinib treatment. CDR3 bases: TGTGCCAGCAGCTTTGCCCCATACTACGAGCAGTACTTC. Translated, it gives CASSFAPYYEQYF. Based on the CDR3 plus reference TRBV5-4 and TRBJ2-7, the full variable domain is ETGVTQSPTHLIKTRGQQVTLRCSSQSGHNTVSWYQQALGQGPQFIFQYYREEENGRGNFPPRFSGLQFPNYSSELNVNALELDDSALYLCASSFAPYYEQYFGPGTRLTVT.